The entry below describes one T cell receptor beta chain. Its specificity is unknown. Germline V gene lookup returns CDR1 GTSNPN and CDR2 SVGIG (reference sequence). The CDR3 totals 13 residues. Deletions cut 2 bases from V and 7 bases from J, with 14 bases between. The sample is drawn from a study of shared clonotypes between healthy human individuals. Study background: CD4 naive cells filled three plates per donor, CD4 memory three, CD8 naive two and CD8 memory one.

Here immunoSEQ multiplex PCR was the method, and the copy in TCRdb shows in-frame clones only, minus some. In the table there are about 1.5 million clones, around 98% of which are singletons. Study conclusions and caveats: Naive subsets generally had larger estimated richness than memory subsets. Donor scarcity curtailed the genetic and exposure-history diversity represented herein. Clonotypes not shared had lower generation probabilities than those common to all four donors.

The receptor comes from a man aged 25 to 40 in good health. The sequenced sample consisted of naive CD4+ T cells sorted from blood. Subset specified: CD45RA+ positively selected. The J gene is TRBJ1-2, the V gene TRBV30; D unclear. CDR3 region: CAWSSPPSIGYTF. DNA of the CDR3: TGTGCCTGGAGTTCCCCACCATCTATTGGCTACACCTTC.